The text below deals with one T cell receptor (beta chain). Some clones are missing from TCRdb's copy, which holds only in-frame ones; the method was immunoSEQ multiplex PCR. Of approximately 170,000 clones in the sample, about 85% were seen once. The germline CDR1 and CDR2 sequences are MNHNS and SASEGT. Between the trimmed V and J ends, which lost 0 bases and 4 bases, there was a span of 6 bases. CDR3 size: 13 residues. This sample was included in a study of blood T cell repertoires in COVID-19. Sequenced material: peripheral blood. The clonotype was recovered from a man of 80 years or more with COVID-19, enrolled during active disease. The chain recombines TRBV6-1 with TRBJ1-2; D uncertain. The CDR3 protein is CASSEAGPYGYTF. CDR3 sequence (DNA): TGTGCCAGCAGTGAAGCCGGTCCCTATGGCTACACCTTC.